The 17 T cell receptor beta chains presented below share a single source sample, sequenced in a study of regulatory T cells in long-lasting Graves disease. The time point here: newly diagnosed GD, antithyroid drugs for less than 3 months. Generation of the TCR library employed RNA extracted from PBMCs. Combining iRepertoire HTBI primers with Arm-PCR of CDR3 regions, the authors built TCR beta libraries. TCRdb reprocessed the multiplex PCR reads with MiXCR, giving one entry per CDR3 protein. The sample has over 500,000 distinct CDR3 sequences; roughly 16% are singletons. The data were also submitted as part of a second study, on T cells in Graves' hyperthyroidism and ophthalmopathy.

The starting material was peripheral blood mononuclear cells (PBMCs), obtained at new diagnosis, from a patient treated with antithyroid drugs. All receptors come from a woman aged 25 to 45 with Graves disease.

The sample holds a few counts of this clonotype. The CDR3 region is CASSPHGLAGGDEQFF. The CDR3 DNA follows: TGTGCCAGCAGTCCACACGGACTAGCGGGAGGAGATGAGCAGTTCTTC. This chain links TRBV28 with TRBJ2-1, with 14 bases matching TRBD2. The V and J ends lost 5 bases and 8 bases, in that order; junction bases with no gene match: 8. CDR3 size: 16 residues. Germline CDR1 MDHEN, CDR2 SYDVKM.

Of note for this clonotype: Its ends do not fully match the called genes, so a read error is possible. The chain uses TRBV6-2 or TRBV6-3 and TRBJ2-7; D is ambiguous. Germline lookup yields CDR1 MNHEY and CDR2 SVGEGT. This CDR3 contains 13 residues. The CDR3 coding sequence is TGTGCCAGCAGTTACTCCCCCCAGAGTGATCCAGCGTTC. Its protein is CASSYSPQSDPAF.

The rearrangement links TRBV5-5 to TRBJ1-1; 7 nucleotides line up with TRBD1. The CDR3 has 19 residues. Per germline, CDR1 SGHKS and CDR2 YYEKEE (reference sequence). The V gene end was trimmed by 0 bases and the J gene end by 0 bases; junction bases not matched to a gene: 14. The DNA for the CDR3 is TGTGCCAGCAGCTTGGGGACAACGGGACAGAGACTAATGAACACTGAAGCTTTCTTT. It specifies CASSLGTTGQRLMNTEAFF.

This clonotype was seen a handful of times. The chain links TRBV28 to TRBJ1-3; D is unresolved. The length of the CDR3 is 15 residues. Per germline, CDR1 MDHEN and CDR2 SYDVKM. The germline V and J ends were trimmed by 5 bases and 0 bases, with 11 bases remaining between them. CDR3 DNA sequence: TGTGCCAGCAGTAGACACCCCCTCTCTGGAAACACCATATATTTT. The encoded protein is CASSRHPLSGNTIYF.

This clonotype was recorded many times. The rearrangement uses TRBV2 and TRBJ2-7, with D possibly being TRBD2 (6 bases). The germline gives CDR1 SNHLY, CDR2 FYNNEI. Trimming stripped 5 bases from V and 4 bases from J, with 15 bases between. This CDR3 has 14 amino acids. The CDR3 sequence: CASSFPASAYEQYF. The CDR3 DNA reads TGTGCCAGCAGTTTTCCAGCTAGCGCTTACGAGCAGTACTTC.

Only a few counts were recorded for this clonotype. V usage is TRBV5-1 and J usage is TRBJ1-4, with D unclear. The CDR3 loop spans 16 amino acids. CDR1 is SGHRS and CDR2 is YFSETQ in the germline V gene. Trimming cost V 0 bases and J 7 bases, with 16 bases left between them. The DNA of the CDR3 is TGCGCCAGCAGCTTGGGATCTATGATCGGGATTGAAAAACTGTTTTTT. Amino acid sequence: CASSLGSMIGIEKLFF.

This clonotype occurred many times. The chain employs TRBV28 and TRBJ2-7; either TRBD1 or TRBD2 may fit D (5 bases each). V was trimmed by 4 bases and J by 3 bases, leaving 16 bases between them. This CDR3 contains 15 residues. CDR1 is MDHEN and CDR2 is SYDVKM in the germline V gene. DNA of the CDR3: TGTGCCAGCAGTTCGACCGGGACCTTGCACTACGAGCAGTACTTC. It is translated as CASSSTGTLHYEQYF. The full variable domain, with the rest looked up from reference TRBV28 and TRBJ2-7, is DVKVTQSSRYLVKRTGEKVFLECVQDMDHENMFWYRQDPGLGLRLIYFSYDVKMKEKGDIPEGYSVSREKKERFSLILESASTNQTSMYLCASSSTGTLHYEQYFGPGTRLTVT.

This clonotype was detected many times. V is TRBV28 and J is TRBJ2-7; D gene unclear. This CDR3 has 14 amino acids. V was shortened by 7 bases and J by 8 bases, with 21 bases between the two germline ends. CDR1 is MDHEN, CDR2 SYDVKM, per germline. Here the CDR3 reads CASNPHTPTGQQYF. DNA of the CDR3: TGTGCCAGCAACCCACACACTCCTACGGGTCAGCAGTACTTC. Filled out from reference TRBV28 and TRBJ2-7, the complete variable domain reads DVKVTQSSRYLVKRTGEKVFLECVQDMDHENMFWYRQDPGLGLRLIYFSYDVKMKEKGDIPEGYSVSREKKERFSLILESASTNQTSMYLCASNPHTPTGQQYFGPGTRLTVT.

This chain links TRBV27 with TRBJ2-3; 7 nucleotides align to TRBD2. The CDR3 consists of 16 residues. Germline lookup yields CDR1 MNHEY and CDR2 SMNVEV (reference sequence). The V gene end was trimmed by 7 bases and the J gene end by 6 bases; junction bases not matched to a gene: 16. The CDR3 region is CASTQTSLPAGDTQYF. The CDR3 coding sequence is TGTGCCAGCACCCAGACTAGCTTACCCGCGGGTGATACGCAGTATTTT.

This clonotype was seen a few times. V is TRBV5-1 and J is TRBJ1-1; a possible D gene is TRBD1 (5 bases). V lost 7 bases and J 1 base, leaving 11 bases between the germline ends. CDR1 and CDR2 from the germline V gene are SGHRS and YFSETQ. The length of the CDR3 is 13 residues. The CDR3 sequence is CASGLQENTEAFF. The CDR3, as DNA: TGCGCCAGCGGATTACAGGAGAACACTGAAGCTTTCTTT.

At least ten counts were recorded for this clonotype. The chain couples TRBV12-3 or TRBV12-4 to TRBJ1-5, with D unresolved. V lost 3 bases and J lost 7, with 13 bases in between. CDR3 size: 14 residues. The CDR3, as DNA: TGTGCCAGCAGTTTGGGAGGGAACGAGCAGCCCCAGCATTTT. Amino acids: CASSLGGNEQPQHF.

This chain links TRBV12-3 or TRBV12-4 with TRBJ1-3, with D unclear. This CDR3 contains 16 residues. The germline V and J ends were trimmed by 7 bases and 7 bases, with 23 bases remaining between them. CDR3 nucleotide sequence: TGTGCCAGCACTATCAAAGCTGGCCCCCTCGGCAACACCATATATTTT. Its protein product is CASTIKAGPLGNTIYF.

This clonotype was seen more than once but under ten times. J is TRBJ2-1 and V is TRBV29-1; 7 nucleotides line up with TRBD1. V lost 7 bases and J lost 4; bases outside the gene matches: 16. Germline V CDR1 and CDR2: SQVTM, ANQGSEA. This CDR3 has 16 amino acids. The CDR3 DNA is TGCAGCGATTTAAACAGGGGCCTTACAACATACAATGAGCAGTTCTTC. Translated, it gives CSDLNRGLTTYNEQFF.

The chain is built from TRBV5-6 and TRBJ2-7, with 9 bases matching TRBD1. CDR1 is SGHDT, CDR2 YYEEEE, per germline. The CDR3 totals 16 residues. The ends lost 4 bases at V and 3 bases at J; junction bases unmatched: 11. The CDR3 DNA follows: TGTGCCAGCAGCAGGTTTACAGGGGGCGCGGACTACGAGCAGTACTTC. Its protein product is CASSRFTGGADYEQYF.

This clonotype was detected many times. The chain employs TRBV12-3 or TRBV12-4 and TRBJ1-1; 7 bases fit TRBD1. The CDR3 loop spans 15 amino acids. J was trimmed by 5 bases and V by 4 bases; bases with no gene match: 10. CDR3 residues: CASSSYRGAGTEAFF. The CDR3 coding sequence is TGTGCCAGCAGTTCCTACAGGGGAGCCGGAACTGAAGCTTTCTTT.

The J gene is TRBJ2-5, the V gene TRBV27; 8 bases line up with TRBD2. Germline V gives CDR1 MNHEY, CDR2 SMNVEV (reference sequence). V lost 5 bases to trimming and J lost 6 bases; unmatched junction nucleotides: 14. The CDR3 length is 16 residues. The CDR3 is CASSLMGSGGRQTQYF. CDR3 nucleotide sequence: TGTGCCAGCAGTCTCATGGGGTCGGGAGGGCGACAGACCCAGTACTTC.

The chain joins TRBV5-1 to TRBJ2-3; D remains unclear. The V gene lost 0 bases and the J gene lost 2 bases, with 7 bases spanning the gap. Germline CDR1 and CDR2: SGHRS and YFSETQ. The CDR3 spans 14 residues. The CDR3, as DNA: TGCGCCAGCAGCTTGGCCCAGCCCACAGATACGCAGTATTTT. Protein product: CASSLAQPTDTQYF. The whole variable domain, remainder taken from reference TRBV5-1 and TRBJ2-3, is KAGVTQTPRYLIKTRGQQVTLSCSPISGHRSVSWYQQTPGQGLQFLFEYFSETQRNKGNFPGRFSGRQFSNSRSEMNVSTLELGDSALYLCASSLAQPTDTQYFGPGTRLTVL.